This TCR beta chain originates from a study of Graves' ophthalmopathy and Graves' hyperthyroidism. On the study more broadly: There was a collection of peripheral blood at initial diagnosis, before any treatment. Study outcomes and limitations: With a specificity of around 72% and a sensitivity of about 69%, the model predicted ophthalmopathy progression. Blood also carried most expanded thyroid clonotypes exceeding 0.001 frequency.

Amplification from RNA transcripts yielded the TCR beta CDR3 regions. First-round RT-PCR relied on HTBI primers, and a second-round multiplex PCR came next. TCRdb redid the calling of the multiplex PCR reads with MiXCR, one entry per CDR3 protein. The table shows about 340,000 distinct CDR3 sequences, with 15% to 20% occurring only once. This clonotype was seen many times. Its target is not known. The authors diagnosed from clinical symptoms, serum thyroxine, TRAb, thyroid ultrasound and orbital computed tomography. Trimming cost V 2 bases and J 1 base; bases outside gene matches: 4. CDR1 is SGHRS, CDR2 YFSETQ, per germline. This CDR3 is built from 16 residues.

Sequencing was carried out using peripheral blood. This clonotype was obtained from an adult man with Graves' ophthalmopathy. The chain couples TRBV5-1 to TRBJ2-7, with TRBD2 identical over 12 bases. CDR3 in amino acids: CASSLQLAGGSYEQYF. The DNA of the CDR3 is TGCGCCAGCAGCTTACAACTAGCGGGAGGTTCCTACGAGCAGTACTTC.